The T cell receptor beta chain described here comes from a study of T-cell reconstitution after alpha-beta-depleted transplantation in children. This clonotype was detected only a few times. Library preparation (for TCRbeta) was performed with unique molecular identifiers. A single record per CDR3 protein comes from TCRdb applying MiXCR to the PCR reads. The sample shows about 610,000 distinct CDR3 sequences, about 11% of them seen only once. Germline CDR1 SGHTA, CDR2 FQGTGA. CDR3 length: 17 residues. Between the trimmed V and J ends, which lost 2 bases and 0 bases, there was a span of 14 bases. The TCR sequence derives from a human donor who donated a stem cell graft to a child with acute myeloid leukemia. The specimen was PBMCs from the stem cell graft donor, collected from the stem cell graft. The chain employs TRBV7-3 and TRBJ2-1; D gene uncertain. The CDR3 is CASSLSKQQGSYNEQFF. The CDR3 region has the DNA TGTGCCAGCAGCTTATCGAAACAGCAAGGCTCCTACAATGAGCAGTTCTTC.